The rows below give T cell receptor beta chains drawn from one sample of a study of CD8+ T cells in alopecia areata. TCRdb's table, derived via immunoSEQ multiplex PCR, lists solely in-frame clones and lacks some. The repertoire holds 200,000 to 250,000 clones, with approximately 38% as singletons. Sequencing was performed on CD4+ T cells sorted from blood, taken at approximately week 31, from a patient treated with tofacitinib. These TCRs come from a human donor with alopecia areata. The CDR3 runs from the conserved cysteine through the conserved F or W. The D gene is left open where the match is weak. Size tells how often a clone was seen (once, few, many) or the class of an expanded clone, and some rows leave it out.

CDR3aa: CASRGLADSNEQFF
CDR3nt: TGTGCCAGCCGGGGGCTAGCGGACTCCAATGAGCAGTTCTTC
abundance: few
j_gene: TRBJ2-1
v_gene: TRBV2
d_gene: -

CDR3aa: CASSSPSRGRNTEAFF
CDR3nt: TGTGCCAGCAGTTCGCCCTCCCGGGGGAGGAACACTGAAGCTTTCTTT
abundance: -
j_gene: TRBJ1-1
v_gene: TRBV27
d_gene: -

CDR3aa: CSVVGVMNTEAFF
CDR3nt: TGCAGCGTTGTGGGGGTGATGAACACTGAAGCTTTCTTT
abundance: -
j_gene: TRBJ1-1
v_gene: TRBV29-1
d_gene: -

CDR3aa: CASSLALTGDYGYTF
CDR3nt: TGTGCCAGCAGCTTAGCGCTAACGGGGGACTATGGCTACACCTTC
abundance: few
j_gene: TRBJ1-2
v_gene: TRBV7-9
d_gene: -

CDR3aa: CASSRTSMEETQYF
CDR3nt: TGCGCCAGCAGTAGGACTAGCATGGAAGAGACCCAGTACTTC
abundance: -
j_gene: TRBJ2-5
v_gene: TRBV5-1
d_gene: TRBD2

CDR3aa: CAISDRLNEQFF
CDR3nt: TGTGCCATCAGTGACCGACTCAATGAGCAGTTCTTC
abundance: few
j_gene: TRBJ2-1
v_gene: TRBV10-3
d_gene: -

CDR3aa: CASRPLGTQGGYTF
CDR3nt: TGTGCCAGCAGACCTCTTGGGACCCAAGGGGGCTACACCTTC
abundance: -
j_gene: TRBJ1-2
v_gene: TRBV11-2
d_gene: -

CDR3aa: CASSYGTGVMVADTQYF
CDR3nt: TGTGCCAGCAGCTATGGGACAGGGGTAATGGTCGCAGATACGCAGTATTTT
abundance: -
j_gene: TRBJ2-3
v_gene: TRBV7-9
d_gene: TRBD1

CDR3aa: CASSQLNEQFF
CDR3nt: TGTGCCAGCAGCCAACTCAATGAGCAGTTCTTC
abundance: few
j_gene: TRBJ2-1
v_gene: TRBV28
d_gene: -

CDR3aa: CASSLNPGGEQYF
CDR3nt: TGTGCCAGCAGCCTCAACCCAGGCGGCGAGCAGTACTTC
abundance: once
j_gene: TRBJ2-7
v_gene: TRBV11-3
d_gene: -

CDR3aa: CASSAGRQRYGYTF
CDR3nt: TGTGCCAGCAGCGCAGGCAGACAGAGGTATGGCTACACCTTC
abundance: once
j_gene: TRBJ1-2
v_gene: TRBV9
d_gene: -